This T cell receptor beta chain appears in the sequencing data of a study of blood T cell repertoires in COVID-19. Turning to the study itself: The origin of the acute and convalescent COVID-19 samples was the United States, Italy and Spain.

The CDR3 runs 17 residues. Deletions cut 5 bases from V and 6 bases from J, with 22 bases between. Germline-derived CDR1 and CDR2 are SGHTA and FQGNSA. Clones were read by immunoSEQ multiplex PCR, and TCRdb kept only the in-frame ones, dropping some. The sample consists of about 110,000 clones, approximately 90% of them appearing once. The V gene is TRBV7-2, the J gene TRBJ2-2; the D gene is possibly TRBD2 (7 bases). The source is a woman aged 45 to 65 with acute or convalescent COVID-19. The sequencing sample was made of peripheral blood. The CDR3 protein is CASSQRAGAAGAGELFF. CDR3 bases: TGTGCCAGCAGCCAAAGGGCGGGGGCCGCCGGTGCCGGGGAGCTGTTTTTT.